Following are 9 T cell receptor beta chains from one sample sequenced in a study of control samples from healthy donors and cancer patients. Assay used: immunoSEQ multiplex PCR; TCRdb lists only in-frame clones, some missing. This repertoire shows about 160,000 clones, 85% to 95% found once; its top ten account for about 8.5%. Sequenced: blood. The receptor source for this set is a woman aged 40 to 49 in good health.

The V gene is TRBV27, the J gene TRBJ1-4, with D unclear. CDR3 size: 15 residues. Germline V lookup: CDR1 MNHEY, CDR2 SMNVEV (reference sequence). Trimming took off 4 bases at V and 0 bases at J, with 9 bases between the two ends. CDR3 protein: CASSSFVSTNEKLFF. In DNA, the CDR3 is TGTGCCAGCAGTTCTTTTGTGTCAACTAATGAAAAACTGTTTTTT.

The chain has TRBV27 and TRBJ1-1, with unresolved D. The CDR3 is 15 amino acids. The germline V gene has CDR1 MNHEY and CDR2 SMNVEV (reference sequence). The ends were cut back, 3 bases at V and 1 base at J, with 12 bases in the middle. CDR3 in DNA: TGTGCCAGCAGTTTTAGGCAGACCCAGAACACTGAAGCTTTCTTT. Translated: CASSFRQTQNTEAFF.

The V gene is TRBV5-1, the J gene TRBJ2-7; 12 nucleotides align to TRBD1. This CDR3 contains 16 residues. The trim removed 2 bases at V and 4 bases at J, leaving 7 bases unmatched. CDR1 SGHRS and CDR2 YFSETQ come from the germline V gene. CDR3 DNA: TGCGCCAGCAGCTTAGGGACAGGGGGCGCAGGGTACGAGCAGTACTTC. As protein: CASSLGTGGAGYEQYF.

The rearrangement uses TRBV14 and TRBJ2-4; D uncertain. In germline, CDR1 is SGHDN, CDR2 FVKESK. V dropped 1 base and J dropped 0 bases, with 13 bases sitting between them. The CDR3 extends over 17 amino acids. The CDR3 protein is CASSQGFRPLAKNIQYF. CDR3 nucleotides: TGTGCCAGCAGCCAAGGCTTCCGCCCCTTAGCCAAAAACATTCAGTACTTC. Combining the CDR3 with reference TRBV14 and TRBJ2-4 gives the whole variable domain EAGVTQFPSHSVIEKGQTVTLRCDPISGHDNLYWYRRVMGKEIKFLLHFVKESKQDESGMPNNRFLAERTGGTYSTLKVQPAELEDSGVYFCASSQGFRPLAKNIQYFGAGTRLSVL.

The chain links TRBV12-2 to TRBJ1-4; the table's D gene call, TRBD1, was not cross checked with the DNA. TRBV12-2 is a listed pseudogene. CDR3 length: 16 residues. In DNA form, the CDR3 reads TGTGCAAGTCGCTCACTACAGGGTCGGGCTAATGAAAAACTGTTTTTT. This sequence encodes CASRSLQGRANEKLFF.

V is TRBV30 and J is TRBJ2-4; D unclear. CDR3 length equals 12 residues. V was cut by 2 bases and J by 15 bases, with 17 bases left in between. Germline CDR1 and CDR2: GTSNPN and SVGIG (reference sequence). The CDR3 DNA is TGTGCCTGGAGTTCCCGCGCTTCCCAGTCGTACTTC. Translated: CAWSSRASQSYF.

The chain joins TRBV12-3 or TRBV12-4 to TRBJ2-5, with D tentatively TRBD1 (5 bases). V was trimmed by 3 bases and J by 13 bases, leaving 18 bases between them. CDR3 size: 13 residues. The CDR3 DNA sequence: TGTGCCAGCAGTTTGGAACGTCAGGGCCGTTGGTACTTC. Protein product: CASSLERQGRWYF.

V gene TRBV5-1 combines with J gene TRBJ2-5; the D is unclear. V lost 6 bases to trimming and J lost 1 base, with 13 bases between them. The CDR3 runs 14 residues. Germline V CDR1 and CDR2: SGHRS, YFSETQ. This chain's CDR3 is CASTRIGVQETQYF. CDR3 sequence (DNA): TGCGCCAGCACAAGAATTGGAGTCCAAGAGACCCAGTACTTC.

The chain couples TRBV14 to TRBJ1-2; 8 positions match TRBD1. Germline loops: CDR1 SGHDN, CDR2 FVKESK. With 1 base clipped from V and 6 bases from J, the junction kept 4 bases outside the gene matches. The CDR3 is 14 residues long. CDR3 residues: CASSQAVRGHGYTF. The CDR3 bases are TGTGCCAGCAGCCAAGCGGTCAGGGGGCATGGCTACACCTTC.